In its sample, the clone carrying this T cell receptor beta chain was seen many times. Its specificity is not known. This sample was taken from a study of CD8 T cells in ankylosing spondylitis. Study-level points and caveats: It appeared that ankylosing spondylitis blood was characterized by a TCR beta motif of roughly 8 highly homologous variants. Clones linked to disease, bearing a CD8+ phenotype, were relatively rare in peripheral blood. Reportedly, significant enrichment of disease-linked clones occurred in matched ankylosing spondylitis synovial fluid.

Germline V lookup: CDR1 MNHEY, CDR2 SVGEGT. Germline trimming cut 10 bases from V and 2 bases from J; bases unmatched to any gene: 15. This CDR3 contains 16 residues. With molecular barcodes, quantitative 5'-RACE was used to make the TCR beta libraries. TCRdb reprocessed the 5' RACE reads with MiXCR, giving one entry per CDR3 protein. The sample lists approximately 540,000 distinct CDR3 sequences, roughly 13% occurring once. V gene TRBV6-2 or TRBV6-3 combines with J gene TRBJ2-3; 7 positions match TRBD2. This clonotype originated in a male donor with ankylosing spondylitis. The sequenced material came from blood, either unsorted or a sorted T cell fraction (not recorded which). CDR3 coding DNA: TGTGCCACCCATAGTTGGGCTAGCGGAGCCACAGATACGCAGTATTTT. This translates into CATHSWASGATDTQYF.